This T cell receptor beta chain is drawn from a study of spatial heterogeneity in lung cancer. Study as a whole: At a median of about 26 months after resection, follow-up PBMC samples were sequenced when available. Sequence detection consistently recorded a greater number of beta-chain than alpha-chain sequences. The study observed each unique TCR and UMI combination more than ten times on average in raw reads.

The V and J ends lost 4 bases and 7 bases, in that order; junction bases with no gene match: 6. CDR1 and CDR2 (germline): SGHRS, YFSETQ. CDR3 length equals 14 residues. TCRdb ran MiXCR on the 5' RACE reads and lists one entry per CDR3 protein. The sample lists 72,000 or so distinct CDR3 sequences; less than 9.5% were seen once. This clonotype was detected a few times. Time point specified: blood at routine non-recurrence follow-up after resection. TCRs were sequenced from unsorted whole RNA of tumor, nontumor lung or PBMC. This clonotype was sampled from a female donor with early-stage non-small cell lung cancer. The chain combines TRBV5-1 with TRBJ2-2; 8 nucleotides line up with TRBD1. The source was PBMCs, collected at follow-up. CDR3 region: CASSPDRADGELFF. Here the CDR3 DNA reads TGCGCCAGCAGCCCGGACAGGGCCGACGGGGAGCTGTTTTTT.